A selection of T cell receptor beta chains follows, all from one sample in a study of shared clonotypes between healthy human individuals. Repertoires were generated with immunoSEQ multiplex PCR, while TCRdb's copy carries only in-frame clones and drops some. The sample lists over 2 million clones; approximately 94% were seen once. What was sequenced was naive CD8+ T cells sorted from blood. All receptors derive from a man younger than 35 in good health. Both conserved end residues are trimmed from each CDR3.

v_call cdr3_aa
TRBV5-1 ASSFTSGSARYNEQF
TRBV2 ASSVTSGVTDTQY
TRBV6-5 ASSYGGLGEAF
TRBV19 ASSPIHDRSEQY
TRBV28 ASTLASTDTQY
TRBV10-3 AIRDDSYEQY
TRBV25-1 ASERGEKLF
TRBV4-2 ASSQEAGSSQPQH
TRBV18 ASSPGGGGYT
TRBV27 ASSIGQGGSAF
TRBV4-1 ASSQDPTEYGYT
TRBV7-9 ASSLGAGDYGYT
TRBV10-2 ASRELAGSYNEQF
TRBV27 ASSPLGHQQETQY
TRBV13 ASSDEGQRF
TRBV5-4 ASSDFRDPQETQY
TRBV5-1 ASSADHGAEQY
TRBV5-8 ASSLAGVGYEQYVDEQY
TRBV4-1 ASSPRGDTQY
TRBV6-5 ASSSGTGGGNEQF
TRBV27 ASSPGTGVWEQF
TRBV7-9 ASSIGESYNEQF
TRBV7-9 ASSLGTGGAAGYT
TRBV9 ASSVEGTDVSEAF
TRBV20-1 SVAHNEQF
TRBV6-5 ASSYSSGGGEQF
TRBV18 ASSPWLADFTGELF
TRBV6-5 ASTISPGGEAF